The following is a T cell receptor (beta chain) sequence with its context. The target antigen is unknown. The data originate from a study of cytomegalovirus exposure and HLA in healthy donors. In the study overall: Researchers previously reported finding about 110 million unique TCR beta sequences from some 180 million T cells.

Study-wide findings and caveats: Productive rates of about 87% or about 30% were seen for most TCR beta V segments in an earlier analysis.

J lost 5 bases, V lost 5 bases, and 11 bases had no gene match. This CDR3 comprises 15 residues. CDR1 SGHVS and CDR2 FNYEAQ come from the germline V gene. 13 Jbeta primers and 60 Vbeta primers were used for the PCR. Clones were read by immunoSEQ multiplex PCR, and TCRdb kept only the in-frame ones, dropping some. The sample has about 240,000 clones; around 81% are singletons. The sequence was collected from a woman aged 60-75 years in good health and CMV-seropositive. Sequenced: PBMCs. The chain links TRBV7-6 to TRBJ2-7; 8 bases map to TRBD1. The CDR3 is CASSEDRDGRDEQYF. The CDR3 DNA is TGTGCCAGCAGCGAGGACAGGGACGGTAGGGACGAGCAGTACTTC.